This T cell receptor beta chain was identified during a study of blood T cell repertoires in COVID-19. In the study overall: Samples came from the United States, Italy and Spain, spanning acute and convalescent COVID-19. Sample material is recorded as cDNA or gDNA derived from T cells, B-cell-depleted T cells, or PBMCs.

Authors' processing steps: Amplification from reference gene primers served as the basis for estimated nucleated cell counts. Using immunoSEQ multiplex PCR, the repertoire was profiled, and TCRdb retains in-frame clones only, with some absent. Clonal size and the V and J genes are those of that table, whereas D and trimming came from the DNA. In the table there are a few hundred thousand clones, 75% to 90% of which are singletons. Recruits, aged roughly 18 to 89 years, lived in 25 or so US areas. V lost 0 bases, J lost 6 bases, and 7 bases stayed unmatched. Per the germline V gene, CDR1 is KGHSH and CDR2 is LQKENI. The CDR3 covers 15 residues.

The sample was PBMCs or T cells enriched from blood (not recorded which). The TCR sequence derives from a man aged 25 to 40 who had recovered from COVID-19. The rearrangement links TRBV18 to TRBJ2-7; 8 bases are shared with TRBD1. CDR3 nucleotide sequence: TGTGCCAGCTCACCACCCGGGACAGGAGGTGGCGAGCAGTACTTC. Protein: CASSPPGTGGGEQYF.